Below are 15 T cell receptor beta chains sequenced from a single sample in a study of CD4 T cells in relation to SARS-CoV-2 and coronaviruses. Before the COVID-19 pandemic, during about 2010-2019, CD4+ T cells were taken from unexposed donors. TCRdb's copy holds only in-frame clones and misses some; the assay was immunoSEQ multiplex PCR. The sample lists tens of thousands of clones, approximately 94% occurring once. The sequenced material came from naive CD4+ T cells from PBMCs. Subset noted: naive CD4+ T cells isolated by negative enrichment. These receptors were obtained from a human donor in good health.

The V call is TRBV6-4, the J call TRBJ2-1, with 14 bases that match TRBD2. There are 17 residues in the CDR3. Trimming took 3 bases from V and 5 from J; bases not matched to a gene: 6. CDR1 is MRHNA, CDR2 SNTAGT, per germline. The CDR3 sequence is CASSEPGTSGSHNEQFF. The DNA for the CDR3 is TGTGCCAGCAGTGAGCCCGGGACTAGCGGGAGTCACAATGAGCAGTTCTTC.

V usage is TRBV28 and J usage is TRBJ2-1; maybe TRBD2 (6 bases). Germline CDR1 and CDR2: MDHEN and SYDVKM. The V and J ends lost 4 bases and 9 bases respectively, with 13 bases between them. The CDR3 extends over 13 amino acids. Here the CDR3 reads CASSSASAGEQFF. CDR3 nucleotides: TGTGCCAGCAGTTCAGCTAGCGCCGGTGAGCAGTTCTTC.

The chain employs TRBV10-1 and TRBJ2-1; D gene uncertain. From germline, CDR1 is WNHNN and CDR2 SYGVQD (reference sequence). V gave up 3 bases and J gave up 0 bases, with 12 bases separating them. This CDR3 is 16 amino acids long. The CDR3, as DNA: TGCGCCAGCAGTGAAAGGTATCGTCTCTCCTACAATGAGCAGTTCTTC. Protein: CASSERYRLSYNEQFF.

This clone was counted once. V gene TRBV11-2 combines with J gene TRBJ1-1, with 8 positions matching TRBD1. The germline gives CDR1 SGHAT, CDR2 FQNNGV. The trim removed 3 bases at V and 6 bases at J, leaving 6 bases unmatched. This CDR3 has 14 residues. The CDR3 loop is CASSLWTGRAEAFF. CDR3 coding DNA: TGTGCCAGCAGCTTGTGGACAGGGAGGGCTGAAGCTTTCTTT.

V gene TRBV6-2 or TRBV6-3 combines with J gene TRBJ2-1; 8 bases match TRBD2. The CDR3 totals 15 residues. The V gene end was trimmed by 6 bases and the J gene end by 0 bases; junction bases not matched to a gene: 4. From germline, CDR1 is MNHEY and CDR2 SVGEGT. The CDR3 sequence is CASSTGTSSYNEQFF. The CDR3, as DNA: TGTGCCAGCAGCACCGGGACTAGCTCCTACAATGAGCAGTTCTTC.

CDR3 residues: CATSRETARTASSYNEQFF. DNA of the CDR3: TGTGCCACCAGCAGGGAGACGGCGAGGACAGCGAGCTCCTACAATGAGCAGTTCTTC. The chain links TRBV15 to TRBJ2-1, with D perhaps matching TRBD1 (6 bases). This CDR3 comprises 19 residues. The germline V and J ends were trimmed by 3 bases and 0 bases, with 21 bases remaining between them. Per the germline V gene, CDR1 is LNHNV and CDR2 is YYDKDF (reference sequence).

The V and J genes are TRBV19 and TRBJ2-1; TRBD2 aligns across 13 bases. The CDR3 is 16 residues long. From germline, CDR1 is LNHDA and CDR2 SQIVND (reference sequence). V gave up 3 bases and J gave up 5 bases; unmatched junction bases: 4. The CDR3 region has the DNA TGTGCCAGTAGTATCCAGGGACTAGCGGGAAACAATGAGCAGTTCTTC. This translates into CASSIQGLAGNNEQFF.

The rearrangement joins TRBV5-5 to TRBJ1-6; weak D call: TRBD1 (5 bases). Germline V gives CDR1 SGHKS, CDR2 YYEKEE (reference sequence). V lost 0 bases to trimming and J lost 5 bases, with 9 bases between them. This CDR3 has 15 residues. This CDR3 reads CASSLGPGDNSPLHF. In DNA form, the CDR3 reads TGTGCCAGCAGCTTGGGCCCGGGGGATAATTCACCCCTCCACTTT.

CDR3: CASSNDSPNQPQHF. The CDR3 coding sequence is TGTGCCAGTAGTAATGACAGCCCTAATCAGCCCCAGCATTTT. The rearrangement uses TRBV19 and TRBJ1-5; a weak D match, TRBD1 (5 bases). CDR3 length: 14 residues. The V end was cut by 4 bases, the J end by 4 bases, with 11 bases between. CDR1 LNHDA and CDR2 SQIVND come from the germline V gene (reference sequence). Complete variable domain (other parts from reference TRBV19 and TRBJ1-5): DGGITQSPKYLFRKEGQNVTLSCEQNLNHDAMYWYRQDPGQGLRLIYYSQIVNDFQKGDIAEGYSVSREKKESFPLTVTSAQKNPTAFYLCASSNDSPNQPQHFGDGTRLSIL.

CDR3 nucleotides: TGCGCCAGCAGCTTGGGCCGGGACCCGGGTGAAAAACTGTTTTTT. Amino acid sequence: CASSLGRDPGEKLFF. The J gene is TRBJ1-4, the V gene TRBV5-1; a possible D gene is TRBD1 (5 bases). This CDR3 region has 15 residues. Between the trimmed V and J ends, which lost 0 bases and 7 bases, there was a span of 13 bases. Germline lookup yields CDR1 SGHRS and CDR2 YFSETQ.

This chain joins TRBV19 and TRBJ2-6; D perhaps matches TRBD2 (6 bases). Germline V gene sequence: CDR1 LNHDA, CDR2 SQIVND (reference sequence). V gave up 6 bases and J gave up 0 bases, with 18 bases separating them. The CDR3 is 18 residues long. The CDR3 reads CASSLLGRQPSGANVLTF. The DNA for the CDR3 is TGTGCCAGTAGCTTACTCGGGAGACAGCCCTCTGGGGCCAACGTCCTGACTTTC.

The CDR3 nucleotides are TGTGCCAGCAGCGTTAGCGGGCTGTACCAAGAGACCCAGTACTTC. This sequence encodes CASSVSGLYQETQYF. The chain uses TRBV7-6 and TRBJ2-5, with 7 nucleotides matching TRBD2. From germline, CDR1 is SGHVS and CDR2 FNYEAQ. V was pared by 5 bases and J by 0 bases, with 6 bases of the junction left unmatched. The length of the CDR3 is 15 residues.

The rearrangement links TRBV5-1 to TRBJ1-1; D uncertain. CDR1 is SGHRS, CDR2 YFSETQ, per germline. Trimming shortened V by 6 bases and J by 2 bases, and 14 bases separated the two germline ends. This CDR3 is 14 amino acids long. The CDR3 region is CASNRGTPNTEAFF. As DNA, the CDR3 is TGCGCCAGCAATCGAGGCACCCCCAACACTGAAGCTTTCTTT.

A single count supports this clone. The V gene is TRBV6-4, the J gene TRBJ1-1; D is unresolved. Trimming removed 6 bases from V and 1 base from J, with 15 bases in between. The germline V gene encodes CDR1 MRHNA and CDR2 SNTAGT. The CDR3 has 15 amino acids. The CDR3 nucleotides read TGTGCCAGCAGCCTCCATTTCCAGCGGAACACTGAAGCTTTCTTT. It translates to CASSLHFQRNTEAFF.

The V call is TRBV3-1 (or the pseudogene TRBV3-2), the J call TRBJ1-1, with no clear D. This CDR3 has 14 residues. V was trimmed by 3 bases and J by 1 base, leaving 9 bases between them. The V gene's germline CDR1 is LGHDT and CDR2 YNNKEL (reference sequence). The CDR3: CASSQPSWNTEAFF. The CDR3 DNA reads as TGTGCCAGCAGCCAGCCCTCCTGGAACACTGAAGCTTTCTTT.